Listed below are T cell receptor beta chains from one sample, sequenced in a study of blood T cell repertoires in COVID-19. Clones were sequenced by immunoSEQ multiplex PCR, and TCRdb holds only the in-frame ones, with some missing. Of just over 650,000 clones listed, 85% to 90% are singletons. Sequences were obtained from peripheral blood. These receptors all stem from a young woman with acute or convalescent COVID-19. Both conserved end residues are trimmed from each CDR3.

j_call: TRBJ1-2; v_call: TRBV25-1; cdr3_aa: ASTSARGYGYT
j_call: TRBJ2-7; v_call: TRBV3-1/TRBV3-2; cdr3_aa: ASSQTVGLVTYEQY
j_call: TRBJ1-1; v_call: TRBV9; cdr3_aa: ASSPHGQTATNTEAF
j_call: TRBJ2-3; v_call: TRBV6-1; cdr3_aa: ASSEGRGPDTQY
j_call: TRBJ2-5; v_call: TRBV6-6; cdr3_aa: ASNLDSQETQY
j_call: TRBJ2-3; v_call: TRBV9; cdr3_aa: ASSVDVGTSGRSTDTQY
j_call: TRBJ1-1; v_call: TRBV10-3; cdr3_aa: AISVRGNTEAF
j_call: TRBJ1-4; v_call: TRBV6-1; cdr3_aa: ASSEVEFIRGKLF
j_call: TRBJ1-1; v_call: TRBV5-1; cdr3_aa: ASSSTANTEAF
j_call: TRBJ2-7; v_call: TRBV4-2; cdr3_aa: ASSQAPPTSGGAYEQY
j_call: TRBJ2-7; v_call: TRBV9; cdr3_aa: ASSFAGTGIYEQY
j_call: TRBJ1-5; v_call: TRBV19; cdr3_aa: AIQMDRCNQPQH
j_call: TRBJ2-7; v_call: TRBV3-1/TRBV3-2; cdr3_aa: ASSQGQGYEQY
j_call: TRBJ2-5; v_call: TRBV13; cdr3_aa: ASSLGGRILETQY
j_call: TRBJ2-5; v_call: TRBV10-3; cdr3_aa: AIKETSGKETQY
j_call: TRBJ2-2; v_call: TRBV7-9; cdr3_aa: ASSLGDRMNTGELF
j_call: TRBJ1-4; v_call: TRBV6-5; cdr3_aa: ASSQGRVGNEKLF
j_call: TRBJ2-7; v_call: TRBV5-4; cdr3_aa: ASSPRQVSSSEQY
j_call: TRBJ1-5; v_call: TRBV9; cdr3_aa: ASSPTPGHPQH
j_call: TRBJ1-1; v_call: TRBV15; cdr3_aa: ATSSGREESEAF
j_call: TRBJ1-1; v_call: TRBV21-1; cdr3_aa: ASSKESGQGRTEAF
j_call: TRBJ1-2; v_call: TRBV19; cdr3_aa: ASSPPVTGIYGYT
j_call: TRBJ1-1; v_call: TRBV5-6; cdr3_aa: ASSSSGDTEAF
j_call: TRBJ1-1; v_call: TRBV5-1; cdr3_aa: ASSAGGPLPEAF
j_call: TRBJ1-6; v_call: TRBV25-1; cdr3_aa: ASRRGQGDSPLH
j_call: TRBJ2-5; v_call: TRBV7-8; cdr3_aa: ASSSRIAGGQETQY
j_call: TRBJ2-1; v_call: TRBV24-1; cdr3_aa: ATSRAGEDEQF
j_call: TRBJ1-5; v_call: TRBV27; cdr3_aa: ASSFVGWRGPYSNQPQH
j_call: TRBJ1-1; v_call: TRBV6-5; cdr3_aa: ASSSTQGLAF
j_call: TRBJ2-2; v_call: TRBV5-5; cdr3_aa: ASSLVVSGELF
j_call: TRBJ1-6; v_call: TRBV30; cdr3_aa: AWSPRARSYNSPLH
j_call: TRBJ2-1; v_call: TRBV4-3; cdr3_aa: ASSQAWVAGGVEQF
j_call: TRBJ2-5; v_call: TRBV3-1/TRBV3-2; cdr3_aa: ASSLGASGGRETQY
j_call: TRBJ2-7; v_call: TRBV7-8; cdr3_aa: ASSFDGGVPRQY
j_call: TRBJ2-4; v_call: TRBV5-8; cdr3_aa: ASSRGGKNIQY
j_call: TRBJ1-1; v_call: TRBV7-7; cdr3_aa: ASSLGQNTEAF
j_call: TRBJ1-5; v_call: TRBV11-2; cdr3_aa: ASSSERGGGQPQH
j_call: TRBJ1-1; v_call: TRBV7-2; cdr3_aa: ASSSQGVSEAF
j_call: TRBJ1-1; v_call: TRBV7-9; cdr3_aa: ASNYPGQGAWDTEAF
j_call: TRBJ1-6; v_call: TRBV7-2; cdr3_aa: ASSFGTTGSNSPLH
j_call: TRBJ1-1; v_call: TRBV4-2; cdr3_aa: ASSQEASGTGGAGEAF
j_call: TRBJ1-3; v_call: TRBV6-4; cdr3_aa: ASVGTGRGGTGNTIY
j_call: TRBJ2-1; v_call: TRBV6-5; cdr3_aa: ASSYSGSGAPPAV
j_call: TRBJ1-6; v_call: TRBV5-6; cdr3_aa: ASSRPGQRNSPLH
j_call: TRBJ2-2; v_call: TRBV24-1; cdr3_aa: ATSDRTTGVGGELF
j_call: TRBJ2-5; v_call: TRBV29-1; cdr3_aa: SAIYRDSETQY
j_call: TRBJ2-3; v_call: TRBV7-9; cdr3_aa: ASSLGTGDTDTQY
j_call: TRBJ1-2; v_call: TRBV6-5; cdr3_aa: ASSRSGQNPYGYT
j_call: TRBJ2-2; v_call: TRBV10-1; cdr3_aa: ASSEIFREGELGKNTGELF
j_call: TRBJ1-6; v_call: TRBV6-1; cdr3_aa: ASSELARAANSPLH
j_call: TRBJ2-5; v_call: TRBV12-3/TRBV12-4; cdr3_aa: ASSRVTQETQY
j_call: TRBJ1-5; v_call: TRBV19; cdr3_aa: ASSIGTGYPGQH
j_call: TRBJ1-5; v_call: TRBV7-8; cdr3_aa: ASSLTPTVGNQPQH
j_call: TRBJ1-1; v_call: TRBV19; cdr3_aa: ASTRSTEAF
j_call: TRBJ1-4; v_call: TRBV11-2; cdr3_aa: ASSLGRGSAEKLF
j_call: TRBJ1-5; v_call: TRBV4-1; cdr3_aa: ASSPGLGLNQPQH
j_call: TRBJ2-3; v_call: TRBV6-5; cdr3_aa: ASSLDRTSTDTQY
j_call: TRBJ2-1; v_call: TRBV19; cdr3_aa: ASRTSGGSLWQF